The clone carrying this T cell receptor (beta chain) occurred once. Repertoires were generated with immunoSEQ multiplex PCR, while TCRdb's copy carries only in-frame clones and drops some. The sample contains 59,000 or so clones, 81% of which appear only once. With 1 base removed from V and 5 bases from J, the gap between germline ends came to 17 bases. This CDR3 has 16 amino acids. Germline CDR1 LGHDT, CDR2 YNNKEL (reference sequence). This entry comes from a study of blood T cell repertoires in COVID-19. Sequenced sample: peripheral blood. The chain couples TRBV3-1 (or the pseudogene TRBV3-2) to TRBJ1-2; no definite D call. The sequence was obtained from a woman of 80 years or more with active or convalescent COVID-19. This chain's CDR3 is CASSQGNTGGWYGYTF. The CDR3 DNA reads TGTGCCAGCAGCCAAGGGAATACCGGAGGATGGTATGGCTACACCTTC.